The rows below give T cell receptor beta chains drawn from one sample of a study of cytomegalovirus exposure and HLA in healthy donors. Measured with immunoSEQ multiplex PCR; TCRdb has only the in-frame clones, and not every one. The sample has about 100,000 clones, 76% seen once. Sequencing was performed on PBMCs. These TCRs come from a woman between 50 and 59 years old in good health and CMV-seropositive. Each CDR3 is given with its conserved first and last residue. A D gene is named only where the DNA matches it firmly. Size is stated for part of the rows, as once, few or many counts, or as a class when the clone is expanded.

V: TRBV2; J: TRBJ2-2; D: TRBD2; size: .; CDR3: CASSEGTSVNTGELFF; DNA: TGTGCCAGCAGTGAAGGGACTAGCGTGAACACCGGGGAGCTGTTTTTT
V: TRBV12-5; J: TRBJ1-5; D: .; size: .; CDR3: CASGSGIHSNQPQHF; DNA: TGTGCTAGTGGTTCCGGGATCCATAGCAATCAGCCCCAGCATTTT
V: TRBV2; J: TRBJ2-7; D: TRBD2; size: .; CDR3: CASSDTSGLYEQYF; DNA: TGTGCCAGCAGTGATACTAGCGGGCTCTACGAGCAGTACTTC
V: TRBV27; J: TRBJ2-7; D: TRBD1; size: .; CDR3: CASSLSNRGEQYF; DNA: TGTGCCAGCAGTTTATCCAACAGGGGCGAGCAGTACTTC
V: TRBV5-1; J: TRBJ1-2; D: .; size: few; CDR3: CASSLGSGANYGYTF; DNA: TGCGCCAGCAGCTTAGGTAGCGGGGCTAACTATGGCTACACCTTC
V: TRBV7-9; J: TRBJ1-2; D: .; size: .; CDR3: CASSLGTPRNYGYTF; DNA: TGTGCCAGCAGCTTAGGGACACCCCGTAACTATGGCTACACCTTC
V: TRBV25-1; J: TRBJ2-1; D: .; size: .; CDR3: CASLAGGAPYEQFF; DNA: TGTGCCAGCCTGGCGGGCGGGGCCCCCTATGAGCAGTTCTTC
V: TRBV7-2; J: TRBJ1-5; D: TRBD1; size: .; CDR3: CASSWDRWNQPQHF; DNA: TGTGCCAGCAGCTGGGACAGGTGGAATCAGCCCCAGCATTTT
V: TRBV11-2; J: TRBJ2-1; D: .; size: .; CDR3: CASSLGGLGIFEQFF; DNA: TGTGCCAGCAGCTTAGGCGGGCTCGGAATTTTTGAGCAGTTCTTC
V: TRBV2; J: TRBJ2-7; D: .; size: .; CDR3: CASVLAGFEQYF; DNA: TGTGCCAGCGTTCTGGCGGGATTCGAGCAGTACTTC
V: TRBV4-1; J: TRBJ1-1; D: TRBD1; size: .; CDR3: CASSQVTGANTEAFF; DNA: TGCGCCAGCAGCCAAGTTACAGGGGCGAACACTGAAGCTTTCTTT
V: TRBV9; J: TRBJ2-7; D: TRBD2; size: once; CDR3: CASSVESSGIVGEQYF; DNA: TGTGCCAGCAGCGTAGAGTCTAGCGGGATCGTGGGGGAGCAGTACTTC
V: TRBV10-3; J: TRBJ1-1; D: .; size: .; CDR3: CAIRTRREGNTEAFF; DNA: TGTGCCATCAGGACCCGGCGCGAGGGAAACACTGAAGCTTTCTTT
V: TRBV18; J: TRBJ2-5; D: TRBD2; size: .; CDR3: CASSTGLAGSETQYF; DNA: TGTGCCAGCTCTACGGGACTAGCGGGCTCTGAGACCCAGTACTTC
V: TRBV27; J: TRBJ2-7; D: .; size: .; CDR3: CASSPGGRYEQYF; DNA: TGTGCCAGCAGTCCTGGGGGCCGATACGAGCAGTACTTC
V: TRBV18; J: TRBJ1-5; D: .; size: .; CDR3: CASSLNRDQPQHF; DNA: TGTGCCAGCTCGCTGAACAGGGATCAGCCCCAGCATTTT
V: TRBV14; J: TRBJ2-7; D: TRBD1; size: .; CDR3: CASSQGRGLEQYF; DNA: TGTGCCAGCAGCCAAGGCAGGGGGCTCGAGCAGTACTTC
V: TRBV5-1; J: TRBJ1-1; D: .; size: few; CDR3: CASSTSRGNTEAFF; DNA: TGCGCCAGCAGCACGTCCAGGGGAAACACTGAAGCTTTCTTT
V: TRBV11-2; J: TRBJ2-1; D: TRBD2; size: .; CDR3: CASSLGSSGYNEQFF; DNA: TGTGCCAGCAGCTTAGGTTCTAGCGGATACAATGAGCAGTTCTTC
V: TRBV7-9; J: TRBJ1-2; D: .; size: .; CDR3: CASSRQVLNYGYTF; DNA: TGTGCCAGCAGCAGACAGGTCCTCAACTATGGCTACACCTTC
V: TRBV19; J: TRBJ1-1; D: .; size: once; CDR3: CASSMGTRVLNTEAFF; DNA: TGTGCCAGTAGTATGGGGACAAGAGTCCTGAACACTGAAGCTTTCTTT
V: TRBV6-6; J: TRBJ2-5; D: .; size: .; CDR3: CASSRDQETQYF; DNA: TGTGCCAGCAGTCGAGACCAAGAGACCCAGTACTTC
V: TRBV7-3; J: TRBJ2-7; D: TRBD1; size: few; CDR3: CASSYSGTGYYEQYF; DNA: TGTGCCAGCAGCTACTCCGGGACAGGGTACTACGAGCAGTACTTC
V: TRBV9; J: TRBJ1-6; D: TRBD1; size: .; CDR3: CASSGGQGGNSPLHF; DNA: TGTGCCAGCAGCGGGGGACAGGGTGGAAATTCACCCCTCCACTTT
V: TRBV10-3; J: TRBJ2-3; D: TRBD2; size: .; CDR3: CAISGTSVSTDTQYF; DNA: TGTGCCATCAGTGGGACTAGCGTAAGCACAGATACGCAGTATTTT
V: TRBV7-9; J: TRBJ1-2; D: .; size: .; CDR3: CASSFPLAGVNYGYTF; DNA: TGTGCCAGCAGCTTCCCTTTGGCAGGGGTTAACTATGGCTACACCTTC
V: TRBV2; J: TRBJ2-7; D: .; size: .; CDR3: CASSDPAYEQYF; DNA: TGTGCCAGCAGTGATCCAGCCTACGAGCAGTACTTC
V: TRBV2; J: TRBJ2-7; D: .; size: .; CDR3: CASSELDPTAYEQYF; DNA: TGTGCCAGCAGTGAACTGGACCCGACAGCTTACGAGCAGTACTTC
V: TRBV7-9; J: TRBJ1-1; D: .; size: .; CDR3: CASSIQATEAFF; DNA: TGTGCCAGCAGCATCCAGGCAACTGAAGCTTTCTTT
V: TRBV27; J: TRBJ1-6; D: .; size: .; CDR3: CASSSRGVSPLHF; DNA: TGTGCCAGCAGTTCACGGGGGGTTTCACCCCTCCACTTT
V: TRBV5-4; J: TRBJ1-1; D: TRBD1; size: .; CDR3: CASSSGQGIQVVHTEAFF; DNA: TGTGCCAGCAGCTCTGGACAGGGAATTCAGGTGGTCCACACTGAAGCTTTCTTT
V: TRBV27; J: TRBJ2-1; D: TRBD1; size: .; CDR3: CASSSRDRGTNEQFF; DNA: TGTGCCAGCAGTTCCCGGGACAGGGGAACCAATGAGCAGTTCTTC
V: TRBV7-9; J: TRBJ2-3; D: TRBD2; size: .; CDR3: CASSLGTSGADTQYF; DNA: TGTGCCAGCAGCTTAGGGACTAGCGGAGCAGATACGCAGTATTTT
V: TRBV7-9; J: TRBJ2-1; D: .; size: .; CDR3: CASSQNYNEQFF; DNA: TGTGCCAGCAGCCAAAACTACAATGAGCAGTTCTTC
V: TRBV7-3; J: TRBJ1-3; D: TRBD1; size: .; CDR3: CASRGTENTIYF; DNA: TGTGCCAGCAGAGGGACAGAGAACACCATATATTTT
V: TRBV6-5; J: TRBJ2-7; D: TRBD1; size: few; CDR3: CASSYSVPGQGYEQYF; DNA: TGTGCCAGCAGTTACTCGGTCCCGGGACAGGGTTACGAGCAGTACTTC
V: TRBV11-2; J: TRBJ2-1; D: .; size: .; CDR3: CASRRPGRRNEQFF; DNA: TGTGCCAGCAGACGCCCGGGTAGAAGGAATGAGCAGTTCTTC
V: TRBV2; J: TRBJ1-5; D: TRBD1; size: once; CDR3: CASEGTGAIGNQPQHF; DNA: TGTGCCAGCGAGGGGACAGGGGCTATAGGCAATCAGCCCCAGCATTTT
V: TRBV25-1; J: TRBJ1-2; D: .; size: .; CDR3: CASSVYLKGMVGYTF; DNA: TGTGCCAGCAGTGTCTATTTGAAGGGGATGGTTGGCTACACCTTC
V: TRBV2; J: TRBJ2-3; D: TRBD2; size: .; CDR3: CASSKAGTTTIDTQYF; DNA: TGTGCCAGCAGCAAAGCCGGGACTACAACAATAGATACGCAGTATTTT
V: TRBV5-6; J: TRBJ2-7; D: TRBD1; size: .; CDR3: CAGSLVRDRTMDEQYF; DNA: TGTGCCGGCAGCTTGGTCAGGGACAGGACAATGGACGAGCAGTACTTC
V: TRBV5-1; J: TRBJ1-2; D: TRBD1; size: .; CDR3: CASSFTSPQGARGYTF; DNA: TGCGCCAGCAGCTTCACATCCCCCCAGGGGGCGCGAGGCTACACCTTC
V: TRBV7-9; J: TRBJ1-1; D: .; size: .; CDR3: CASSLQGTTEAFF; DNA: TGTGCCAGCAGCTTGCAGGGGACCACTGAAGCTTTCTTT